This passage covers 2 T cell receptor beta chains from one sample sequenced in a study. TCRdb re-analysed the RT-PCR reads in MiXCR, keeping a single row per CDR3 protein. The sample holds more than 600,000 distinct CDR3 sequences, approximately 15% seen once. The sequenced sample consisted of memory CD4+ T cells from blood. The receptors come from a female donor in good health, serving as a healthy control.

This clonotype came up many times. This chain uses TRBV9 with TRBJ1-6, with a weak D call TRBD1 (6 bases). V dropped 2 bases and J dropped 8 bases, with 11 bases sitting between them. The CDR3 spans 14 residues. The germline gives CDR1 SGDLS, CDR2 YYNGEE. CDR3 in DNA: TGTGCCAGCAGCGTCACAGGGAGGGATTCACCCCTCCACTTT. Translated: CASSVTGRDSPLHF.

This clonotype was picked up a small number of times. The chain carries TRBV18 and TRBJ1-4, with 7 bases identical to TRBD1. The CDR3 extends over 15 amino acids. V lost 1 base, J lost 8 bases, and 7 bases stayed unmatched. Germline CDR1 is KGHSH and CDR2 is LQKENI. CDR3 nucleotides: TGTGCCAGCTCACCACGGAACGGACAGGAGGAAAAACTGTTTTTT. It encodes CASSPRNGQEEKLFF.